This is a list of T cell receptor beta chains from one sample in a study of T cells in Graves' hyperthyroidism and ophthalmopathy. TCRdb called the multiplex PCR reads again in MiXCR, with one record for every CDR3 protein. This table has roughly 330,000 distinct CDR3 sequences, approximately 17% appearing once. Sequenced: blood. These receptors all stem from a young man with Graves' hyperthyroidism. The CDR3 runs from the conserved cysteine through the conserved F or W. The D gene is left open where the match is weak. The size entry is marked missing in some rows and otherwise reads once, few, many or a size class.

V	size	D	J	DNA	CDR3
TRBV24-1	many	-	TRBJ2-1	TGTGCCACCACCGCTAGCGACGCGAGGGGCGAGCAGTTCTTC	CATTASDARGEQFF
TRBV18	many	TRBD2	TRBJ2-1	TGTGCCAGCGCGACTAGCGGGAGGAGGAATGAGCAGTTCTTC	CASATSGRRNEQFF
TRBV7-7	-	-	TRBJ2-2	TGTGCTAGCAGCGCCCTCATAGATCAGGGCGGGGAGCTGTTTTTT	CASSALIDQGGELFF
TRBV5-1	few	TRBD1	TRBJ1-5	TGCGCCAGCAGCGGGAGGACAGGGGGCATCCGGGGGGCAAGACAGCCCCAGCATTTT	CASSGRTGGIRGARQPQHF
TRBV29-1	-	-	TRBJ2-7	TGCAGCGTTGAATCAGTGGCGGGAACTTACGAGCAGTACTTC	CSVESVAGTYEQYF
TRBV10-3	many	-	TRBJ2-7	TGTGCCATCAGTCCGGACAGCTCCTACGAGCAGTACTTC	CAISPDSSYEQYF
TRBV20-1	few	-	TRBJ2-1	TGCAGTCTTACACCAGATTCCCATGAGCAGTTCTTC	CSLTPDSHEQFF
TRBV19	-	-	TRBJ1-1	TGTGCCAGTAGTTTCGCAGGGGCAGGCAGTGAAGCTTTCTTT	CASSFAGAGSEAFF
TRBV20-1	-	TRBD2	TRBJ2-5	TGCAGTGCTAGTAAGACTAGCGGCCAAGAGACCCAGTACTTC	CSASKTSGQETQYF
TRBV28	many	TRBD1	TRBJ2-1	TGTGCCAGCCGGACAGGGGGGCTTAACAATGAGCAGTTCTTC	CASRTGGLNNEQFF
TRBV6-5	many	-	TRBJ1-5	TGTGCCAGCAGTTACTCGTCCAGGGAGAATCAGCCCCAGCATTTT	CASSYSSRENQPQHF
TRBV6-1	many	TRBD1	TRBJ2-2	TGTGCCAGCAGTCCGCCGGGACAGGGCACCGGGGAGCTGTTTTTT	CASSPPGQGTGELFF
TRBV28	many	-	TRBJ2-1	TGTGCCAGCATGGGAGTGGGGTCGGGTGAGCAGTTCTTC	CASMGVGSGEQFF
TRBV5-4	-	TRBD1	TRBJ2-3	TGTGCCTTTGGGAGAGGGGGCGGAGGCCTTAGCACAGATACGCAGTATTTT	CAFGRGGGGLSTDTQYF
TRBV12-3/TRBV12-4	many	-	TRBJ2-7	TGTGCCAGCAGTTTAGACGGAATTACCTACGAGCAGTACTTC	CASSLDGITYEQYF
TRBV7-3	-	-	TRBJ2-2	TGTGCCAGCAGCTTAAATCCAGCGGGCACCGGGGAGCTGTTTTTT	CASSLNPAGTGELFF
TRBV12-3/TRBV12-4	many	TRBD2	TRBJ2-1	TGTGCCAGCACATTAGGCGGGAGCTATGATGAGCAGTTCTTC	CASTLGGSYDEQFF
TRBV5-1	many	-	TRBJ2-7	TGCGCCAGCAGCTTGGTTGGGGGAGTCTACGAGCAGTACTTC	CASSLVGGVYEQYF
TRBV6-1	few	-	TRBJ1-3	TGTGCCAGCGACCGGGACACGGTGGAAAACACCATATATTTT	CASDRDTVENTIYF
TRBV25-1	-	-	TRBJ2-5	TGTGCCAGCAGTGACTTTGGGAAAGAGACCCAGTACTTC	CASSDFGKETQYF
TRBV5-6	-	-	TRBJ1-5	TGTGCCAGCAGCTCGGGTTGGAAAGATCAGCCCCAGCATTTT	CASSSGWKDQPQHF
TRBV6-4	many	TRBD1	TRBJ2-3	TGTGCCAGCAGTGATGGACAGGGGGCAGATACGCAGTATTTT	CASSDGQGADTQYF
TRBV16	many	TRBD1	TRBJ2-7	TGTGCCAGCAGCCTTCAGGGGGCTGACGAGCAGTACTTC	CASSLQGADEQYF
TRBV6-1	many	TRBD2	TRBJ2-2	TGTGCCAGCAGTTGGATCTCTAGCGGGAGGGAAACGAACACCGGGGAGCTGTTTTTT	CASSWISSGRETNTGELFF